This T cell receptor beta chain was sequenced for a study of T cell responses to AZD1222 COVID-19 vaccine (dated by TCRdb to about 2021). Some background on the complete study: TCR sequencing covered roughly 230 trial participants: 207 given two doses of AZD1222 and 26 given two doses of MenACWY control vaccine. Trial participants were enrolled by age into subgroups of 18-55, 56-69 and 70-plus years, and roughly 150, 30 and 60 TCR-sequenced participants, respectively, were included in these subgroups.

CDR1 and CDR2, looked up from the germline V gene, are SGDLS and YYNGEE. V lost 5 bases and J lost 1 base, and the count of bases not matched to a germline gene is 8. The CDR3 spans 15 residues, from the cysteine through the phenylalanine. Only the CDR3 region is kept as DNA, spanning 45 bases read in frame from base 1. In the case of this clone: Its target antigen remains unknown. Within one base of it there is no much larger clone, and no base qualities were kept.

The sample's time point label, in plain terms: about 28 days (+/-7) after the second vaccine dose. Because spike-specific TCR depth and breadth did not differ between the two schedules, AZD1222 recipients who got a second dose at roughly 4 weeks were pooled with those who got a second dose at roughly 12 weeks. Vaccinee samples came from UK trials COV001 and COV002, including a single-blind randomized controlled phase 2/3 trial of AZD1222 (ChAdOx1 nCoV-19) in healthy adults. Trial participant PBMC samples were collected at day 0 and day 28 after the second dose for TCRbeta chain sequencing. The CDR3 regions of human TCRbeta chains were analyzed by immunosequencing. Per the authors' processing: Repertoire TCRs were checked for matches against a reference library of SARS-CoV-2-specific TCRs that had been generated using the MIRA antigen-specificity platform. Breadth was defined as the fraction of unique TCRs that were SARS-CoV-2-associated. Depth was defined as the fraction of total T cells that were SARS-CoV-2-associated. Using the MIRA data, each spike-specific TCR was mapped to the spike region that the TCR reacts to and placed in a CD4 or CD8 class. Log10-transformed breadth and depth values were compared by one-way ANOVA with Sidak's multiple comparisons tests. The table comes from immuneACCESS by way of TCRdb, which keeps in-frame sequences with V and J called. Part of the clones is missing from these tables; in studies checked, under half for an unresolved V gene and the rest for unknown reasons. That table supplies the V and J calls and clone size; D and trimming were determined from the DNA. Counted in this sample were about 21,000 clones; roughly 84% of them appeared once. 15% to 20% of the sample rests with the top ten.

Overall study results and their limits: Because no day 14 peak-response samples were available, repertoires were characterized only after the peak T cell response. CD4 TCRs associated with the vaccine covered the entire spike protein, and the dominant responses were in regions 160-218 and 743-854. The 56-69-year group was small, and its depth increase did not reach significance, likely because of low power. Participants were mostly white British, with more females than males. The authors suggested clonal diversity may have been underestimated. After two AZD1222 doses, spike-specific TCR breadth and depth were significantly higher than at day 0 and than in MenACWY recipients. Epitopes outside the regions mutated in the B.1.351 and B.1.1.7 variants were reportedly recognized by nearly half of the unique spike-specific TCRs. Conclusions about previously exposed vaccinees are limited because only a handful of AZD1222 recipients were SARS-CoV-2 seropositive at baseline.

The chain links TRBV9 with TRBJ2-5; TRBD1 aligns with 7 central bases. The clonotype was recovered from an adult who received the AZD1222 COVID-19 vaccine. The sample here was peripheral blood, taken 28 days after the second AZD1222 dose. The sequenced DNA is TGTGCCAGCAGTCGCGTACAGGGGCTCCAAGAGACCCAGTACTTC. This encodes CASSRVQGLQETQYF.